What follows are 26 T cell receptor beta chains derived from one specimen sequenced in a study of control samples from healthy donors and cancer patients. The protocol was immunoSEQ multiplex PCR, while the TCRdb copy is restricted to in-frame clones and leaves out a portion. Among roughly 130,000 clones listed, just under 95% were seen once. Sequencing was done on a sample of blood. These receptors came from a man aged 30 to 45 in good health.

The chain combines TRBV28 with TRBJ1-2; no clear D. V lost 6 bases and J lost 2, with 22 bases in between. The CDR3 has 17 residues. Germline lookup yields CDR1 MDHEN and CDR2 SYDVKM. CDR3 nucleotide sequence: TGTGCCAGCAGCGAATGGAGTGAGGGAGCCAGGAACTATGGCTACACCTTC. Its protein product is CASSEWSEGARNYGYTF.

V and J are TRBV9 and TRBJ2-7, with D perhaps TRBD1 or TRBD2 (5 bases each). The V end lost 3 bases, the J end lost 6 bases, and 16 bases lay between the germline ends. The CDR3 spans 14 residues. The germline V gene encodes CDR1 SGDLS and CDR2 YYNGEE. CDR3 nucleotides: TGTGCCAGCAGCGCGACGGGACCCCAGGCCGAGCAGTACTTC. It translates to CASSATGPQAEQYF.

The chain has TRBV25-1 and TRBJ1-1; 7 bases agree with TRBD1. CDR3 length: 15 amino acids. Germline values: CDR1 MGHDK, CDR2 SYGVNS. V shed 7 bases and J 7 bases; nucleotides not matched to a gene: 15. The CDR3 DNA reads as TGTGCCAGCAATGATGCGGACAGGAGACAAAATGAAGCTTTCTTT. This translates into CASNDADRRQNEAFF. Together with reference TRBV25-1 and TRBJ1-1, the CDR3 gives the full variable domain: EADIYQTPRYLVIGTGKKITLECSQTMGHDKMYWYQQDPGMELHLIHYSYGVNSTEKGDLSSESTVSRIRTEHFPLTLESARPSHTSQYLCASNDADRRQNEAFFGQGTRLTVV.

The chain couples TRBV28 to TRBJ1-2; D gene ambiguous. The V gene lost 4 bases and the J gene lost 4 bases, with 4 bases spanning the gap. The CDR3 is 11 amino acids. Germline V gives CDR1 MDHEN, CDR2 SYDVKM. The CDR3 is CASSSVYGYTF. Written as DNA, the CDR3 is TGTGCCAGCAGTTCAGTCTATGGCTACACCTTC.

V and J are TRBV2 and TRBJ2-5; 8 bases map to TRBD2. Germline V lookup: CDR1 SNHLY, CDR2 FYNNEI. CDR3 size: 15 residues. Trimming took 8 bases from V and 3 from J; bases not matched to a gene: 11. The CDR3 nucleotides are TGTGCCAGCCAGAACGGCGGGAGGACGAAAGAGACCCAGTACTTC. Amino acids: CASQNGGRTKETQYF.

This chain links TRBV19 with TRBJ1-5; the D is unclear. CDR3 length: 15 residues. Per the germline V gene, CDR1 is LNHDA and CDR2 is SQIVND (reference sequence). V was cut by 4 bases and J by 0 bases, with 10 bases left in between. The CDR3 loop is CASSRKMGSNQPQHF. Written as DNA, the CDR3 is TGTGCCAGTAGTAGGAAAATGGGTAGCAATCAGCCCCAGCATTTT. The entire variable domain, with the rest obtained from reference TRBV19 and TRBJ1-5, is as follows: DGGITQSPKYLFRKEGQNVTLSCEQNLNHDAMYWYRQDPGQGLRLIYYSQIVNDFQKGDIAEGYSVSREKKESFPLTVTSAQKNPTAFYLCASSRKMGSNQPQHFGDGTRLSIL.

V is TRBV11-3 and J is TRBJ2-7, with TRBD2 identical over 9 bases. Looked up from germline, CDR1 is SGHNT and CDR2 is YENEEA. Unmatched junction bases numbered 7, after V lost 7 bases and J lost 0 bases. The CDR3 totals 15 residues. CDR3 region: CASTKSGRSSYEQYF. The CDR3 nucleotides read TGTGCCAGCACCAAAAGCGGGAGGAGCTCCTACGAGCAGTACTTC.

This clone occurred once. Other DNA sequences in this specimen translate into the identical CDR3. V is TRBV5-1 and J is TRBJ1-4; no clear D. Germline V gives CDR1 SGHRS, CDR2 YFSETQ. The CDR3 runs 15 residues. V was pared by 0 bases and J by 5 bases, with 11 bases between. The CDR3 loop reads CASSLGTVENEKLFF. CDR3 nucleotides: TGCGCCAGCAGCTTGGGGACGGTTGAAAATGAAAAACTGTTTTTT.

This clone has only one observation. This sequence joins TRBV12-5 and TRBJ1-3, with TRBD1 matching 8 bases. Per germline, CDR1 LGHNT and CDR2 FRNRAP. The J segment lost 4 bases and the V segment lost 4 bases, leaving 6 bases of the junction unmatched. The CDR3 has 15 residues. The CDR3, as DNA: TGTGCTAGTGGTTCGGGACAGGCAGCCGGAAACACCATATATTTT. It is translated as CASGSGQAAGNTIYF.

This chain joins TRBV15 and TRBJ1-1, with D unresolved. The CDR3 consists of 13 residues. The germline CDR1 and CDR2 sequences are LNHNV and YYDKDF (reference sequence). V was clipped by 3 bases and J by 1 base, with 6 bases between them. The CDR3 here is CATSSTANTEAFF. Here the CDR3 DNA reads TGTGCCACCAGCAGTACAGCGAACACTGAAGCTTTCTTT.

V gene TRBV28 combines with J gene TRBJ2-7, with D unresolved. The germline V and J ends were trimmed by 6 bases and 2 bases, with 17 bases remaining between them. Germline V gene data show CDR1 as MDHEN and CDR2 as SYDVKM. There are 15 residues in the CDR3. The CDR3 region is CASSRRGFTTYEQYF. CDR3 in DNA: TGTGCCAGCAGCCGCCGAGGTTTTACGACCTACGAGCAGTACTTC.

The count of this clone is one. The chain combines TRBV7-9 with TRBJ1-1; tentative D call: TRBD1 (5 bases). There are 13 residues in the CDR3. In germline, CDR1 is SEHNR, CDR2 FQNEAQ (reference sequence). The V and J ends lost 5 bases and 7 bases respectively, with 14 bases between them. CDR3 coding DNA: TGTGCCAGCAGCGCCCTTGGACAAAATGAAGCTTTCTTT. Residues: CASSALGQNEAFF.

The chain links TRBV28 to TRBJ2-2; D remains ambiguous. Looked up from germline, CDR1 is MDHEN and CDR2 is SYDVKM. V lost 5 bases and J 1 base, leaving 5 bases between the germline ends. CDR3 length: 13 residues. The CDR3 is CASSEQNTGELFF. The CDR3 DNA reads TGTGCCAGCAGTGAACAGAACACCGGGGAGCTGTTTTTT.

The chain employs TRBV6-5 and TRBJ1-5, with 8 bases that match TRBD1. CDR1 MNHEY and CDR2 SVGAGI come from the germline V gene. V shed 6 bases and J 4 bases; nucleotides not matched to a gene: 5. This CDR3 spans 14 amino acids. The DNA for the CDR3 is TGTGCCAGCAGGTCTACAGGGGGAAATCAGCCCCAGCATTTT. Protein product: CASRSTGGNQPQHF.

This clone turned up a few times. CDR3 coding DNA: TGTGCCAGCAGCTTAGAGTGGGCCTCAAACTACGAGCAGTACTTC. This translates into CASSLEWASNYEQYF. The chain recombines TRBV7-2 with TRBJ2-7; D uncertain. Trimming removed 1 base from V and 3 bases from J, with 13 bases in between. Germline V gives CDR1 SGHTA, CDR2 FQGNSA. CDR3 length: 15 amino acids.

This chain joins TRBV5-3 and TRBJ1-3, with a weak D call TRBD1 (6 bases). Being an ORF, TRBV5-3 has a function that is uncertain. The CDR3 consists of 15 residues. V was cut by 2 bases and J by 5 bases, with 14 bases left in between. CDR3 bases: TGTGCCAGAAGCTTTGGTCTGGGGGCTCGAAACACCATATATTTT. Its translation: CARSFGLGARNTIYF.

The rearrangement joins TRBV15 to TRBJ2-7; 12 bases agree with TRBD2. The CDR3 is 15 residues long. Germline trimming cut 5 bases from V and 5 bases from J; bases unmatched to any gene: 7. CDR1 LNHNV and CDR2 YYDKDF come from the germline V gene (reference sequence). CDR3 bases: TGTGCCACCAGCGGAAAGACTAGCGGGAGCGACGAGCAGTACTTC. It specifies CATSGKTSGSDEQYF.

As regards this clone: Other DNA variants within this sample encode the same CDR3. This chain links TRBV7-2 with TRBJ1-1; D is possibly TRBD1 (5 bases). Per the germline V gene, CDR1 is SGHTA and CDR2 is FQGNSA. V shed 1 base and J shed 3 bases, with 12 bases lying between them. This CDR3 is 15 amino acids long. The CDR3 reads CASSLGGRVDTEAFF. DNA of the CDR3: TGTGCCAGCAGCTTAGGGGGGAGAGTAGACACTGAAGCTTTCTTT.

Here the CDR3 DNA reads TGTGCCAGCAGCACCGTTAAGCGGTCAGTACCCTACGAGCAGTACTTC. The encoded protein is CASSTVKRSVPYEQYF. The genes are TRBV7-2 and TRBJ2-7; D may be TRBD2 (5 bases). From germline, CDR1 is SGHTA and CDR2 FQGNSA. The V end lost 5 bases, the J end lost 2 bases, and 19 bases lay between the germline ends. This CDR3 is built from 16 residues.

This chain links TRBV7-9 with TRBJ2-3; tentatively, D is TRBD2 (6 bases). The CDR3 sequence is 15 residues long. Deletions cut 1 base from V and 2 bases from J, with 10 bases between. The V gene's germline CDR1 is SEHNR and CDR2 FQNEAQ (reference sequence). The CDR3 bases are TGTGCCAGCAGCTTAGTGGGAGGCCCCACAGATACGCAGTATTTT. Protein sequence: CASSLVGGPTDTQYF.

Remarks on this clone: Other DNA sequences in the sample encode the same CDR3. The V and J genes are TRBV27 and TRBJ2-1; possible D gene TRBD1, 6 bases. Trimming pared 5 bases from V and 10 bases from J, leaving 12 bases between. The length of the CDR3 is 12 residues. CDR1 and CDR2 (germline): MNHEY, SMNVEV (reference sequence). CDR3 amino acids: CASSLLGGEQFF. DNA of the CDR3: TGTGCCAGCAGTCTTTTAGGGGGAGAGCAGTTCTTC.

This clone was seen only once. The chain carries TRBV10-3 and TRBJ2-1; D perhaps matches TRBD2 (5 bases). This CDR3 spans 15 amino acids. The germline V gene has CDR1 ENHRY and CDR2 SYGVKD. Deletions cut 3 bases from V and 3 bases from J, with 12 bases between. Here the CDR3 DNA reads TGTGCCATCAGTGACGTGAGCGGTAGCTACAATGAGCAGTTCTTC. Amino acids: CAISDVSGSYNEQFF.

For the CDR3, the DNA is TGTGCCAGCAGGGGCCCTACCTACGAGCAGTACTTC. It encodes CASRGPTYEQYF. The V and J genes are TRBV28 and TRBJ2-7; D gene ambiguous. Per the germline V gene, CDR1 is MDHEN and CDR2 is SYDVKM. The CDR3 loop spans 12 amino acids. The V end was cut by 6 bases, the J end by 2 bases, with 8 bases between.

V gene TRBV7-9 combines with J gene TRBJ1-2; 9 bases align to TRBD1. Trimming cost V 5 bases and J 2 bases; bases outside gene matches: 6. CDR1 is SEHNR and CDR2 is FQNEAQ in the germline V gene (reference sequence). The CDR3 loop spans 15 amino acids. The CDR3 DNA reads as TGTGCCAGCAGCGCGAACAGGGGGCAGAACTATGGCTACACCTTC. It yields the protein CASSANRGQNYGYTF.

CDR3 DNA sequence: TGTGCCAGAAGCTTGGCCGGCCCTCAGCAGTACTTC. Protein: CARSLAGPQQYF. This rearrangement joins TRBV5-3 to TRBJ2-7; D is unclear. TRBV5-3 is placed among ORFs of uncertain function. This CDR3 has 12 residues. V lost 0 bases to trimming and J lost 8 bases, with 9 bases between them.

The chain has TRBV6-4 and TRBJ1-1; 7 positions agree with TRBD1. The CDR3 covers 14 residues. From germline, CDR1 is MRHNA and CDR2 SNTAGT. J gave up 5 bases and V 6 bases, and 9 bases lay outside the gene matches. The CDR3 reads CASRRYQGGTEAFF. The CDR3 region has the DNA TGTGCCAGCAGAAGGTACCAGGGGGGTACTGAAGCTTTCTTT.